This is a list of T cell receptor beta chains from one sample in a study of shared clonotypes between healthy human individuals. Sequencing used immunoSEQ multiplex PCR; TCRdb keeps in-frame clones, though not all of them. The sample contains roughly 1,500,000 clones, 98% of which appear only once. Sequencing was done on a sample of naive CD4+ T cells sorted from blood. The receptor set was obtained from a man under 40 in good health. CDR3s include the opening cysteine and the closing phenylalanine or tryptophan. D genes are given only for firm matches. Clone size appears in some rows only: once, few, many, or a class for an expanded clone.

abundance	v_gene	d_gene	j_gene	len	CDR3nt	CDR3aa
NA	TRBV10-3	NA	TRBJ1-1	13	TGTGCCATCAGTGGGGTTGGGGACACTGAAGCTTTCTTT	CAISGVGDTEAFF
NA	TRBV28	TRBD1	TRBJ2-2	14	TGTGCCAGCAGTGCCGACAGGGCCGCCGGGGAGCTGTTTTTT	CASSADRAAGELFF
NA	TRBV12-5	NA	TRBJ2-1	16	TGTGCTAGTGGTCTGGGGACCGGCCGGGCAAACAATGAGCAGTTCTTC	CASGLGTGRANNEQFF
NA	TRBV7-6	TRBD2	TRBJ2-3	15	TGTGCCAGCATCCAGAACCTAGCGGGAACAGATACGCAGTATTTT	CASIQNLAGTDTQYF
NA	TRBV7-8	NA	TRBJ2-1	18	TGTGCCAGCAGCTTAGTGTGGGGCGGTCCGAGCTCCTACAATGAGCAGTTCTTC	CASSLVWGGPSSYNEQFF
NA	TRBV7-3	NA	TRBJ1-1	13	TGTGCCAGCAGCTCAAGAGGGAACACTGAAGCTTTCTTT	CASSSRGNTEAFF
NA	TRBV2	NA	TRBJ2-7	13	TGTGCCAGCAATCTAGAAAATCGCTACGAGCAGTACTTC	CASNLENRYEQYF
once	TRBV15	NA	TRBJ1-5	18	TGTGCCACCAGCAGAGATTCCCCCCGGACATATAGCAATCAGCCCCAGCATTTT	CATSRDSPRTYSNQPQHF
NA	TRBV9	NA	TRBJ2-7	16	TGTGCCAGCAGCGTAGGAGGAAGTGGGGCCTCCTACGAGCAGTACTTC	CASSVGGSGASYEQYF
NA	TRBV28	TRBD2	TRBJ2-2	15	TGTGCCAGCAGGGCGAGCGGGAGTTCTACCGGGGAGCTGTTTTTT	CASRASGSSTGELFF
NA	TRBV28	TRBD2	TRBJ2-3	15	TGTGCCAGCAGTTCCTCTAGCGGAAACACAGATACGCAGTATTTT	CASSSSSGNTDTQYF
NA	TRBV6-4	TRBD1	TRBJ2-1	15	TGTGCCAGCAGTGGCCGACAGGGATCCTACAATGAGCAGTTCTTC	CASSGRQGSYNEQFF
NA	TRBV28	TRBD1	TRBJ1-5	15	TGTGCCAGCAGTTCCGGGACAGGCGCTTATCAGCCCCAGCATTTT	CASSSGTGAYQPQHF
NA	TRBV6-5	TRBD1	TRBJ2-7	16	TGTGCCAGCAGTTGGGACAGGGGAAGAGGGTGGTACGAGCAGTACTTC	CASSWDRGRGWYEQYF
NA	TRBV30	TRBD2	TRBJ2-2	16	TGTGCCTGGGGACGGACTAGCGGGAGGGCCACCGGGGAGCTGTTTTTT	CAWGRTSGRATGELFF
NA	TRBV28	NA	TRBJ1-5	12	TGTGCCAGCACCCCTTCTCGGCAGCCCCAGCATTTT	CASTPSRQPQHF
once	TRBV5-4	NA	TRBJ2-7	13	TGTGCCAGCAGCCAAGCCAGGGCAAACGAGCAGTACTTC	CASSQARANEQYF
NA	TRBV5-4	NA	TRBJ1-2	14	TGTGCCAGCAGCTTGGAGGCGTCTAACTATGGCTACACCTTC	CASSLEASNYGYTF
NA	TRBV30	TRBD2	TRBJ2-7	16	TGTGCCTGGACCGTTCTGCCCCTCGGGAGGGCCCTCGAGCAGTACTTC	CAWTVLPLGRALEQYF
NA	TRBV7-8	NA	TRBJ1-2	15	TGTGCCAGCAGCCCTAGGCAGGACAGAAACTATGGCTACACCTTC	CASSPRQDRNYGYTF
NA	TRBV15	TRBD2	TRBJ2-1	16	TGTGCCACCTCCGTAGGTGGCGGGACTAGCGGGATCAGACAGTTCTTC	CATSVGGGTSGIRQFF
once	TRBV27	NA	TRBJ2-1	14	TGTGCCAGCAGTTTCGCGCCTTACTACAATGAGCAGTTCTTC	CASSFAPYYNEQFF
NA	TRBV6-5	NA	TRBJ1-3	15	TGTGCCAGCAGTTACGGGGGGATCTCTGGAAACACCATATATTTT	CASSYGGISGNTIYF
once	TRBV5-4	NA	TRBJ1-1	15	TGTGCCAGCAGCCAACAGGGCGGATGGGGCGCTGAAGCTTTCTTT	CASSQQGGWGAEAFF
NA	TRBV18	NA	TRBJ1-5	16	TGTGCCAGCTCACCCGTTACAGGGTCCGCCAGCCAGCCCCAGCATTTT	CASSPVTGSASQPQHF
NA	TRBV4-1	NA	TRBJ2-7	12	TGCGCCAGCAGCCAAGCGGGCTACGAGCAGTACTTC	CASSQAGYEQYF
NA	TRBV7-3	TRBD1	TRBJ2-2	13	TGTGCCAGCAGCTCAACAGGGGCTGGGGAGCTGTTTTTT	CASSSTGAGELFF
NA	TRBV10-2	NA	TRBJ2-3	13	TGCGCCAGCAGGGAACTAGCACGAGACACGCAGTATTTT	CASRELARDTQYF
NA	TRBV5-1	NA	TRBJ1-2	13	TGCGCCAGCAGCTTGTCGGTCGCGGATGGCTACACCTTC	CASSLSVADGYTF
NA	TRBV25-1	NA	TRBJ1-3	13	TGTGCCTCCGGGCACTTGCTTGGAAACACCATATATTTT	CASGHLLGNTIYF
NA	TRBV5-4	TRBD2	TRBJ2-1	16	TGTGCCAGCAGCCAACCGGGACTAGCGCGGGGGGATGAGCAGTTCTTC	CASSQPGLARGDEQFF
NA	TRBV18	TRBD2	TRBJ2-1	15	TGTGCCAGCTCACCAAGGGGACTAGACCTCACCACGGAGTTCTTC	CASSPRGLDLTTEFF
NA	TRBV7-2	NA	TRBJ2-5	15	TGTGCCAGCAGCTTAATTGGCCACCTAAGTCCTTCCCAGTACTTC	CASSLIGHLSPSQYF
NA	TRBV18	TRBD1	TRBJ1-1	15	TGTGCCAGCTCACAGTTAGGGGGCGAGGAGTCTGAAGCTTTCTTT	CASSQLGGEESEAFF
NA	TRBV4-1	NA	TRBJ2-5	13	TGCGCCAGCAGTCGGGGGCAGCAAGAGACCCAGTACTTC	CASSRGQQETQYF
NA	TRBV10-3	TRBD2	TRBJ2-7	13	TGTGCCATCACCCGGACTAGCGGGTACGAGCAGTACTTC	CAITRTSGYEQYF
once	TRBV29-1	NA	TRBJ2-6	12	TGCAGCGCATACTCTGGGGCCAACGTCCTGACTTTC	CSAYSGANVLTF
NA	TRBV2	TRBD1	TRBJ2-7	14	TGTGCCAGCTTAGAAACCACAGGGGGCCACGAGCAGTACTTC	CASLETTGGHEQYF
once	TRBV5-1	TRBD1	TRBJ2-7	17	TGCGCCAGCAGCCAAGTATCCGGGACAGTGAGCTCCTACGAGCAGTACTTC	CASSQVSGTVSSYEQYF
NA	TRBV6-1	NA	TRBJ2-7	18	TGTGCCAGCAGTGTTCGGGGGCGCAGTGGCGGGCTCTCCTACGAGCAGTACTTC	CASSVRGRSGGLSYEQYF